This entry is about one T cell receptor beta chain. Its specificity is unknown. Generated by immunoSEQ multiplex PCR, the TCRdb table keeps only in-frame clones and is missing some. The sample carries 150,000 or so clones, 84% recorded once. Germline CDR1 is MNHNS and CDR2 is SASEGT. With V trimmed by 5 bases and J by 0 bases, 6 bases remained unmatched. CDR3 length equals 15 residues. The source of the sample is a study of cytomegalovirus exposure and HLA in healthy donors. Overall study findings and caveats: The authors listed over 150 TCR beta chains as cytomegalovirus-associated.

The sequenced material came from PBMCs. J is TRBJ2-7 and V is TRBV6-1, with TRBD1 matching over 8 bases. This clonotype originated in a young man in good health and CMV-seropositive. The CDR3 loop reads CASSSDRGFSYEQYF. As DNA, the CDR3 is TGTGCCAGCAGTAGCGACAGGGGCTTCTCCTACGAGCAGTACTTC.